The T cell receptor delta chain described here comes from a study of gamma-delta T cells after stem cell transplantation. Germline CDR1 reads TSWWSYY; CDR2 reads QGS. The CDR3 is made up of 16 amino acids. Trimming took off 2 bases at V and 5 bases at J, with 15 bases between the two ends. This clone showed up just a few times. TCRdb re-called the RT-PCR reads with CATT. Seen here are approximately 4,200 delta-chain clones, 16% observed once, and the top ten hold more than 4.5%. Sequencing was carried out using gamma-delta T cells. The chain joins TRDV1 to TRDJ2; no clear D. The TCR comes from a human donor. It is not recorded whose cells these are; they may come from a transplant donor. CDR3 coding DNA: TGTGCTCTTGGGGAAATCCCACCGGGGCACACAGCACAACTCTTCTTT. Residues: CALGEIPPGHTAQLFF.